The rows below give T cell receptor beta chains drawn from one sample of a study of T cell responses to AZD1222 COVID-19 vaccine. Only in-frame clones appear in the TCRdb table, and some are missing; sequencing was by immunoSEQ multiplex PCR. The table has about 100,000 clones, approximately 90% seen once; the top ten hold 2.5%. The source was peripheral blood, collected 28 days after the second AZD1222 dose. The receptor set was obtained from an adult who received the AZD1222 COVID-19 vaccine. Each CDR3 is given with its conserved first and last residue. Each record gives: CDR3 protein, V gene, CDR3 length, J gene.

CDR3: CASSSYGNTEAFF; V: TRBV6-2/TRBV6-3; length: 13; J: TRBJ1-1
CDR3: CASSLRTGWEKLFF; V: TRBV7-8; length: 14; J: TRBJ1-4
CDR3: CASSLAPETNSPLHF; V: TRBV5-1; length: 15; J: TRBJ1-6
CDR3: CASSFGGRNTEAFF; V: TRBV5-1; length: 14; J: TRBJ1-1
CDR3: CASSPHKTYPNTEAFF; V: TRBV11-1; length: 16; J: TRBJ1-1
CDR3: CASSDVQIPSEQYF; V: TRBV2; length: 14; J: TRBJ2-7
CDR3: CASSTYRAPNYGYTF; V: TRBV6-5; length: 15; J: TRBJ1-2
CDR3: CASSSGQGYTDTQYF; V: TRBV19; length: 15; J: TRBJ2-3
CDR3: CASSQESQGADEQYF; V: TRBV4-1; length: 15; J: TRBJ2-7
CDR3: CASSLSLGADTQYF; V: TRBV7-3; length: 14; J: TRBJ2-3
CDR3: CASSYSRGATGGTQYF; V: TRBV6-2/TRBV6-3; length: 16; J: TRBJ2-5
CDR3: CASSPIEDQPQHF; V: TRBV18; length: 13; J: TRBJ1-5
CDR3: CASTGRSQETQYF; V: TRBV7-3; length: 13; J: TRBJ2-5
CDR3: CASSWGQGLDTEAFF; V: TRBV7-6; length: 15; J: TRBJ1-1